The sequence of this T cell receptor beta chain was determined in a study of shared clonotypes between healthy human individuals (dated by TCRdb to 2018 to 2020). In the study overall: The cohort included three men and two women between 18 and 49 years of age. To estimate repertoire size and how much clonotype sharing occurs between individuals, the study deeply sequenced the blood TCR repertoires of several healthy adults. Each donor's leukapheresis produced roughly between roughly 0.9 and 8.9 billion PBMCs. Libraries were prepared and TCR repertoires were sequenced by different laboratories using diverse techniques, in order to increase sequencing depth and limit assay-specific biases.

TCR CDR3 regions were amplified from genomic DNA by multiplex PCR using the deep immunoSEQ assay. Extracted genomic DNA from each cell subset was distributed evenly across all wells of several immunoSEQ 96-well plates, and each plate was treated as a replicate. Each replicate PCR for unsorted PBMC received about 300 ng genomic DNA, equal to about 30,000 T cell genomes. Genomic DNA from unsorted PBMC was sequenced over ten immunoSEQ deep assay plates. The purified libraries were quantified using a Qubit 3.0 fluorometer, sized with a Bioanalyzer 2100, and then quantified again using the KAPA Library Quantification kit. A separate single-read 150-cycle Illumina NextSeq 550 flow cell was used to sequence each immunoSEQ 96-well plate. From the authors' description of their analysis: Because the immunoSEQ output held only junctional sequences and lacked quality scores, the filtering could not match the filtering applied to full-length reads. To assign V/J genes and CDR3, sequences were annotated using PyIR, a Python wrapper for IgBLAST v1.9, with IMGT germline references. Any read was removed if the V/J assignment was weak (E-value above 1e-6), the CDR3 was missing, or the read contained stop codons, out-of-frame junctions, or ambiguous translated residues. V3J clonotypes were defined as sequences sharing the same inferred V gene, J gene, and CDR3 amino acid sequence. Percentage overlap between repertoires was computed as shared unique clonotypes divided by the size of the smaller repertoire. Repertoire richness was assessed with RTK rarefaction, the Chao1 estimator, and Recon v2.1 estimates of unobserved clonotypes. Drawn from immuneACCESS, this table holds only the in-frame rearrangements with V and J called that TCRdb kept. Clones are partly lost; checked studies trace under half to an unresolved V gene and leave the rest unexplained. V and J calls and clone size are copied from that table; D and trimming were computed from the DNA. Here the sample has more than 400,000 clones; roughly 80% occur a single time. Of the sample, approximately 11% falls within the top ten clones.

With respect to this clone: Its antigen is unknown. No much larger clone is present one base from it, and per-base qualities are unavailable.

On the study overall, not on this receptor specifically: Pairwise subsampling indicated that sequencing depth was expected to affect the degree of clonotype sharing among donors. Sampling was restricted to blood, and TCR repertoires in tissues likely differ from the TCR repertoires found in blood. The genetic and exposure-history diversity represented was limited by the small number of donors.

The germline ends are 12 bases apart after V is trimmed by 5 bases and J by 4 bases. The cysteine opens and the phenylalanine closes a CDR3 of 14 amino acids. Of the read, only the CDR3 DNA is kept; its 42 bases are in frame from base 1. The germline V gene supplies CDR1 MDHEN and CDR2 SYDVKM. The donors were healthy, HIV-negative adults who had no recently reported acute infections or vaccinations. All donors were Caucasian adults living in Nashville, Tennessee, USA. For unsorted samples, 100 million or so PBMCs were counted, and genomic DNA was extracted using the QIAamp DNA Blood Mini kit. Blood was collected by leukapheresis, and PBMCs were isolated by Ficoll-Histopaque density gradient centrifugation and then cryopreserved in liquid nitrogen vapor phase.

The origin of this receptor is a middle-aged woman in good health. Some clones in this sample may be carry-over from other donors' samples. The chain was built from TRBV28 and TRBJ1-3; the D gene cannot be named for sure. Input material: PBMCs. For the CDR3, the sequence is CASSTSGVGNTIYF. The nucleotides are TGTGCCAGCAGTACCAGCGGGGTCGGAAACACCATATATTTT.